This T cell receptor beta chain was sequenced during a study of control samples from healthy donors and cancer patients. The germline gives CDR1 MGHRA, CDR2 YSYEKL. The CDR3 covers 16 residues. V was shortened by 5 bases and J by 5 bases, with 19 bases between the two germline ends. Profiling relied on immunoSEQ multiplex PCR, and the TCRdb table lists in-frame clones only, not all of them. The sample records about 83,000 clones, 91% being singletons. The sample holds a few counts of this clone. The TCR originated in a man between 50 and 59 years old in good health. The chain uses TRBV4-1 and TRBJ1-5; TRBD1 might be the D (5 bases). The sequencing input was blood. This CDR3 reads CASSDLRGTVHQPQHF. CDR3 DNA: TGCGCCAGCAGCGACTTGCGAGGGACCGTCCATCAGCCCCAGCATTTT.